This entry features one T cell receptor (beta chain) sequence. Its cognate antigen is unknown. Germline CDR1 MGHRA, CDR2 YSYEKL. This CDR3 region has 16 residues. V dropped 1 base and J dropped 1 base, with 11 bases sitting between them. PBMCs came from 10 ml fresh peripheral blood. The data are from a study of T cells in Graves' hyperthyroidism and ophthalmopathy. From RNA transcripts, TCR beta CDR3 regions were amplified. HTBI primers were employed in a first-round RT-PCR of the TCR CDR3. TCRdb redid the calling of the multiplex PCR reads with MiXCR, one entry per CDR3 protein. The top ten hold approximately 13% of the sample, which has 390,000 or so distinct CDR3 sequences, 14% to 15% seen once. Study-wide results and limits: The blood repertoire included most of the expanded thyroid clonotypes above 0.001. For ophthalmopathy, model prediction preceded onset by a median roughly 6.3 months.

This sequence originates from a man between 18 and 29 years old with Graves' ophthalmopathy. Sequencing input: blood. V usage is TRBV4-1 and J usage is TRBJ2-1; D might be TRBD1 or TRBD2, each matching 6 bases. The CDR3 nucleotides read TGCGCCAGCAGCCAAGGCCGGGGGCGATCCTACAATGAGCAGTTCTTC. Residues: CASSQGRGRSYNEQFF.